This T cell receptor (beta chain) stems from a study of T-cell memory formation after mild COVID-19. Study-level information: TCR clusters were mostly donor specific. Study-wide results and caveats: That cross-reactive memory joined was suggested by some responding clones appearing in pre-infection memory. Of the contracting clones, CD4+ ones lay mainly in CM and EM, and CD8+ ones in EMRA.

The V end lost 0 bases, the J end lost 2 bases, and 10 bases lay between the germline ends. The CDR3 loop spans 15 amino acids. The germline gives CDR1 KGHSH, CDR2 LQKENI. 5'RACE, which relied on constant-segment primers, yielded TCR alpha and TCR beta cDNA libraries carrying sample barcodes and UMIs. TCRdb reprocessed the 5' RACE reads with MiXCR, giving one entry per CDR3 protein. This sample has a few hundred thousand distinct CDR3 sequences, with roughly a tenth found just once. This clonotype was recorded a few times. Its antigen is unidentified. The gene calls are TRBV18 and TRBJ1-1, with unresolved D. The origin of this receptor is a man younger than 35 who had mild COVID-19 (a few samples of this study predate the infection). Cell type and time point are not known. Input material: PBMCs or a T cell subset sorted from them (not recorded which). CDR3 in DNA: TGTGCCAGCTCACCACCTAATAAGGAAAACACTGAAGCTTTCTTT. Its translation: CASSPPNKENTEAFF. The variable domain in full, with the rest retrieved from reference TRBV18 and TRBJ1-1, is NAGVMQNPRHLVRRRGQEARLRCSPMKGHSHVYWYRQLPEEGLKFMVYLQKENIIDESGMPKERFSAEFPKEGPSILRIQQVVRGDSAAYFCASSPPNKENTEAFFGQGTRLTVV.